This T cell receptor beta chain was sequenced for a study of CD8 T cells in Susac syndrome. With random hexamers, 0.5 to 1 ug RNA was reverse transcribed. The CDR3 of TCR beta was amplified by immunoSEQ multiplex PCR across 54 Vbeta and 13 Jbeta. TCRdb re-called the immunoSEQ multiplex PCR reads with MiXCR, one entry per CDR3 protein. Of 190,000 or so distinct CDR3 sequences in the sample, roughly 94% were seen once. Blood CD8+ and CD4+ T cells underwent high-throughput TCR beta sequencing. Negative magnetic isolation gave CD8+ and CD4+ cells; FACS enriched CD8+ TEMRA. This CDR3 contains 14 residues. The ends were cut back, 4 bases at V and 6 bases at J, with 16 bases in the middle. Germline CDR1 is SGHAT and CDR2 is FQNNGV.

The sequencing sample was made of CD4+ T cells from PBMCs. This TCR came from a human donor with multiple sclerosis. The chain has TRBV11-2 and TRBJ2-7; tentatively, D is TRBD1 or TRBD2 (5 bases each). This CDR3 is CASSYTSGTPEQYF. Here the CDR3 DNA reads TGTGCCAGCAGCTATACGTCCGGGACCCCCGAGCAGTACTTC.